This T cell receptor (beta chain) was captured by sequencing in a study of regulatory dendritic cells for organ transplantation. Overall study: Regulatory dendritic cells were monocyte-derived, receiving vitamin D3 on days 0 and 4 and IL-10 on day 4. Dendritic cell cultures received LPS on day 6.

Findings and limits, study-wide: Mature dendritic cells appeared to drive more memory CD8+ clonal expansion than regulatory ones. Alloreactive memory CD8+ T cell pools varied considerably between individuals.

Note on this clone: What it binds is unknown.

This CDR3 has 16 amino acids. V lost 0 bases and J 1 base, leaving 11 bases between the germline ends. Germline values: CDR1 SGHRS, CDR2 YFSETQ. Assay: immunoSEQ multiplex PCR; the TCRdb copy retains only in-frame clones and omits some. The sample holds several thousand clones, less than 75% seen once. Sorted subsets were CFSE-labeled and cultured roughly five days with allogeneic dendritic cells. This TCR was recovered from a human donor in good health. The chain uses TRBV5-1 and TRBJ2-1; D possibly corresponds to TRBD1 (5 bases). The sequenced material came from memory CD4+ T cells from blood cultured with dendritic cells. This sample's subset: CD45RO+ memory T cells. CDR3 amino acids: CASSLDTGKSYNEQFF. CDR3 nucleotides: TGCGCCAGCAGCTTGGATACAGGAAAATCCTACAATGAGCAGTTCTTC. The entire variable domain, with the rest obtained from reference TRBV5-1 and TRBJ2-1, is as follows: KAGVTQTPRYLIKTRGQQVTLSCSPISGHRSVSWYQQTPGQGLQFLFEYFSETQRNKGNFPGRFSGRQFSNSRSEMNVSTLELGDSALYLCASSLDTGKSYNEQFFGPGTRLTVL.